This T cell receptor beta chain was found in a study of blood T cells in healthy people across ages. The second PCR ran roughly 6 to 11 cycles with a sample-barcoded 5' primer and J-beta primers. The study obtained at least 3 million CDR3-containing paired-end reads from every sample. TCRdb used MiXCR to reprocess the 5' RACE reads, holding one entry per CDR3 protein. Of 1.5 million to 1.8 million distinct CDR3 sequences in the sample, 42% are singletons; the top ten hold about 4.1%. General observations from the study: It was the long-lived donors that had more naive CD4+ cells and higher diversity than aged donors. Possibly confounding the expanded clonotype changes was the fact that donor CMV status was unknown.

With 5 bases clipped from V and 9 bases from J, the junction kept 9 bases outside the gene matches. The germline V gene encodes CDR1 PRHDT and CDR2 FYEKMQ (reference sequence). CDR3 length: 15 amino acids. This clonotype was observed a handful of times. Its target is not known. The V and J genes are TRBV13 and TRBJ2-1, with 11 nucleotides matching TRBD2. This TCR came from a woman aged 18-30 years in good health. Sequenced input: blood. The CDR3 is CASSAQAGTSGEQFF. The CDR3 bases are TGTGCCAGCAGCGCCCAAGCCGGGACTAGCGGTGAGCAGTTCTTC.